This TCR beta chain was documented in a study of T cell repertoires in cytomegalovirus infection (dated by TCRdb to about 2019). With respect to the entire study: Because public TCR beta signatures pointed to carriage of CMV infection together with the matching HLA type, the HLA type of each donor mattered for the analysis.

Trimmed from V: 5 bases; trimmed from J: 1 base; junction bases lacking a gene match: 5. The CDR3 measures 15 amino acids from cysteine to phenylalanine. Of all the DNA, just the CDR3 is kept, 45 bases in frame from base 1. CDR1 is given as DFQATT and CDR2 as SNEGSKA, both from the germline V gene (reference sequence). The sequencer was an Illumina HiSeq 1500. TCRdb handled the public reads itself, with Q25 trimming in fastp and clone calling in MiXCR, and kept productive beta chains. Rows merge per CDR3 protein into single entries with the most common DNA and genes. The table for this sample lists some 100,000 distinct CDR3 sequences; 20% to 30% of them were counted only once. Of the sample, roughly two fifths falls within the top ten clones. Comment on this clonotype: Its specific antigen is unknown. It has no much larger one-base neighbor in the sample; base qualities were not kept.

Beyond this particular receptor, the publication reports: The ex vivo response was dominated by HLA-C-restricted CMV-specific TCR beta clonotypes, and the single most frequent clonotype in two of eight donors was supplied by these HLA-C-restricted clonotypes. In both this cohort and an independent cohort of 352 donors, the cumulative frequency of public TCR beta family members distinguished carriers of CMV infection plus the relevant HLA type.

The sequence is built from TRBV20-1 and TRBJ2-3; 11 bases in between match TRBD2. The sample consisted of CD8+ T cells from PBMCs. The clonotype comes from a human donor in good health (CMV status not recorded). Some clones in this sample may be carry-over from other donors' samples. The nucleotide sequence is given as TGCAGTGCTGTTAGCGGGGGGGCCCGCACAGATACGCAGTATTTT. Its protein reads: CSAVSGGARTDTQYF.